This T cell receptor beta chain was recovered during a study of siplizumab effects on memory and regulatory T cells. Findings and caveats of the study: Controls showed an average of around 25% Treg-derived mappable alloreactive CD4+ clones, while siplizumab showed 65% to 70%. Among alloreactive clones, only a minor fraction mapped to unstimulated subsets. Contribution to the alloresponse seemed major for naive T cells, which also seemed more diverse than memory cells.

Using immunoSEQ multiplex PCR, the repertoire was profiled, and TCRdb retains in-frame clones only, with some absent. The table has 90,000 to 140,000 clones, approximately 94% seen once; the top ten hold approximately 0.3%. Germline CDR1 is MNHEY and CDR2 is SMNVEV (reference sequence). The CDR3 has 19 amino acids. V gave up 6 bases and J gave up 3 bases; unmatched junction bases: 16. To note about this clone: Its target is not known.

The sequence was collected from a human donor in good health. Sequencing used CD4+ T cells sorted from blood. This chain joins TRBV27 and TRBJ2-3; 12 nucleotides agree with TRBD2. For the CDR3, the DNA is TGTGCCAGCAGCTATGGGATTCTAGCGGGGGGGCTTACTACAGATACGCAGTATTTT. Protein: CASSYGILAGGLTTDTQYF.